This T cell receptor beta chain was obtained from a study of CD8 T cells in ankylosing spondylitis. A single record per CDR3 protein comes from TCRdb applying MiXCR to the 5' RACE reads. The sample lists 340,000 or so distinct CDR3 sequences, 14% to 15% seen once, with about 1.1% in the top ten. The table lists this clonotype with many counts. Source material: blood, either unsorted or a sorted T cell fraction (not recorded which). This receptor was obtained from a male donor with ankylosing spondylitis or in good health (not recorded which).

The CDR3 DNA reads as TGCAGCGGGCTTCAGGATCCACTGAACACTGAAGCTTTCTTT. This codes for CSGLQDPLNTEAFF. The chain links TRBV29-1 to TRBJ1-1; D is unresolved. V was cut by 7 bases and J by 0 bases, with 15 bases left in between. The germline CDR1 and CDR2 sequences are SQVTM and ANQGSEA. The CDR3 sequence is 14 residues long.